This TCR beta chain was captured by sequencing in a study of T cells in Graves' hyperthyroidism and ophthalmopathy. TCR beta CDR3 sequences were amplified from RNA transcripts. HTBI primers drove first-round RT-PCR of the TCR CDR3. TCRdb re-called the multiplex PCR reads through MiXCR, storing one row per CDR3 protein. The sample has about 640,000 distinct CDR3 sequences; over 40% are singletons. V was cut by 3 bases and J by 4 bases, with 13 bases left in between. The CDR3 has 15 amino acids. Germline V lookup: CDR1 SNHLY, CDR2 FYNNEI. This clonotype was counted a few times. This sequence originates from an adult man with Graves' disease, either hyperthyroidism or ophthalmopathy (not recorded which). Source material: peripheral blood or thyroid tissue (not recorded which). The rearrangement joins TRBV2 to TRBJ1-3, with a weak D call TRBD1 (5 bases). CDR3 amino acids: CASSELQVQGNTIYF. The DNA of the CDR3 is TGTGCCAGCAGTGAGTTACAGGTGCAAGGAAACACCATATATTTT.